These 32 T cell receptor beta chains share one sample of origin, sequenced in a study of T cell changes during pregnancy in multiple sclerosis. Repertoires were generated with immunoSEQ multiplex PCR, while TCRdb's copy carries only in-frame clones and drops some. The top ten hold 0.47% of the sample, which has roughly 76,000 clones, 90% to 95% seen once. Sequencing was performed on CD4+ T cells from peripheral blood mononuclear cells, taken in the second trimester of pregnancy. Every receptor here comes from a female donor with multiple sclerosis, enrolled in a pregnancy study.

The chain has TRBV6-4 and TRBJ1-3; unclear D gene. Germline-derived CDR1 and CDR2 are MRHNA and SNTAGT. V was trimmed by 6 bases and J by 0 bases, leaving 9 bases between them. This CDR3 has 14 residues. CDR3 protein: CASRPTGSGNTIYF. The DNA of the CDR3 is TGTGCCAGCAGGCCAACCGGCTCTGGAAACACCATATATTTT.

The chain recombines TRBV15 with TRBJ1-2; D is undetermined. Trimming shortened V by 1 base and J by 6 bases, and 9 bases separated the two germline ends. Germline CDR1 is LNHNV and CDR2 is YYDKDF (reference sequence). This CDR3 comprises 13 residues. The CDR3 here is CATSRGGGDGYTF. The DNA for the CDR3 is TGTGCCACCAGCAGAGGCGGCGGGGATGGCTACACCTTC.

The chain combines TRBV27 with TRBJ2-3, with 13 nucleotides matching TRBD2. Germline-derived CDR1 and CDR2 are MNHEY and SMNVEV (reference sequence). The CDR3 is 18 amino acids. V lost 6 bases to trimming and J lost 0 bases; unmatched junction nucleotides: 9. CDR3 coding DNA: TGTGCCAGCAGAATCACCGGGACTAGCGGGGCTAGCACAGATACGCAGTATTTT. As protein: CASRITGTSGASTDTQYF.

The J gene is TRBJ2-7, the V gene TRBV4-1; 7 positions match TRBD1. From germline, CDR1 is MGHRA and CDR2 YSYEKL. The CDR3 loop spans 15 amino acids. The V and J ends lost 3 bases and 2 bases, in that order; junction bases with no gene match: 7. CDR3 nucleotide sequence: TGCGCCAGCAGCCACCCCCAGGGGGTTACCTACGAGCAGTACTTC. It encodes CASSHPQGVTYEQYF.

The V and J genes are TRBV15 and TRBJ1-1; possibly TRBD1 for D (5 bases). V lost 0 bases and J lost 2, with 13 bases in between. The CDR3 runs to 16 residues. Germline V lookup: CDR1 LNHNV, CDR2 YYDKDF (reference sequence). In DNA, the CDR3 is TGTGCCACCAGCAGAGATGGGGCACGAATAAACACTGAAGCTTTCTTT. It is translated as CATSRDGARINTEAFF.

V and J are TRBV28 and TRBJ1-2; D may be TRBD1 (5 bases). V was clipped by 10 bases and J by 8 bases, with 11 bases between them. This CDR3 is 10 amino acids long. Germline CDR1 MDHEN, CDR2 SYDVKM. The CDR3 reads CATGGGGYTF. The CDR3 DNA follows: TGTGCCACTGGGGGAGGAGGCTACACCTTC.

CDR3 nucleotides: TGTGCCATCAGTACCTCCTCTGGGGGGGGGTACAATGAGCAGTTCTTC. Its protein is CAISTSSGGGYNEQFF. The chain couples TRBV10-3 to TRBJ2-1; 7 nucleotides match TRBD2. CDR3 length equals 16 residues. Germline V gene lookup returns CDR1 ENHRY and CDR2 SYGVKD. V shed 5 bases, J shed 4 bases, and the junction held 11 bases outside the gene matches.

The rearrangement joins TRBV15 to TRBJ2-1, with D perhaps matching TRBD1 (5 bases). The V gene lost 0 bases and the J gene lost 0 bases, with 12 bases spanning the gap. The germline CDR1 and CDR2 sequences are LNHNV and YYDKDF (reference sequence). The CDR3 covers 17 residues. In DNA form, the CDR3 reads TGTGCCACCAGCAGAGATACAGGTCGAAGCTCCTACAATGAGCAGTTCTTC. Translation: CATSRDTGRSSYNEQFF.

The chain employs TRBV27 and TRBJ1-2, with a weak D call TRBD1 (6 bases). CDR1 and CDR2 from the germline V gene are MNHEY and SMNVEV (reference sequence). V shed 4 bases and J shed 0 bases, with 6 bases lying between them. The CDR3 is 13 residues long. The chain's CDR3 is CASSWTANYGYTF. The DNA for the CDR3 is TGTGCCAGCAGTTGGACAGCTAACTATGGCTACACCTTC.

This clone was seen a single time. The chain combines TRBV5-6 with TRBJ2-7, with 7 bases identical to TRBD2. CDR3 length equals 12 residues. The ends lost 2 bases at V and 12 bases at J; junction bases unmatched: 8. Germline V CDR1 and CDR2: SGHDT, YYEEEE. The CDR3 nucleotides are TGTGCCAGCAGCTTAGCCCGCGGGAGACTGTACTTC. Translated, it gives CASSLARGRLYF. The full variable domain, completed using reference TRBV5-6 and TRBJ2-7, is DAGVTQSPTHLIKTRGQQVTLRCSPKSGHDTVSWYQQALGQGPQFIFQYYEEEERQRGNFPDRFSGHQFPNYSSELNVNALLLGDSALYLCASSLARGRLYFGPGTRLTVT.

This chain connects TRBV6-5 to TRBJ1-2; D remains ambiguous. The CDR3 extends over 13 amino acids. Germline CDR1 reads MNHEY; CDR2 reads SVGAGI. Deletions cut 7 bases from V and 8 bases from J, with 17 bases between. CDR3 in amino acids: CASTPGSFSGYTF. CDR3 DNA: TGTGCCAGCACCCCCGGGTCATTTTCCGGCTACACCTTC.

The chain has TRBV28 and TRBJ2-7; possibly TRBD1 for D (6 bases). This CDR3 is built from 14 residues. Per the germline V gene, CDR1 is MDHEN and CDR2 is SYDVKM. The V and J ends lost 8 bases and 7 bases respectively, with 21 bases between them. CDR3 in amino acids: CASGTTGPRGEQYF. CDR3 coding DNA: TGTGCCAGCGGCACGACAGGCCCTAGGGGAGAGCAGTACTTC. The complete variable domain, with remaining parts taken from reference TRBV28 and TRBJ2-7, reads DVKVTQSSRYLVKRTGEKVFLECVQDMDHENMFWYRQDPGLGLRLIYFSYDVKMKEKGDIPEGYSVSREKKERFSLILESASTNQTSMYLCASGTTGPRGEQYFGPGTRLTVT.

The chain is built from TRBV4-3 and TRBJ1-4; D uncertain. The germline CDR1 and CDR2 sequences are LGHNA and YSLEER. Trimming took off 3 bases at V and 0 bases at J, with 14 bases between the two ends. The CDR3 has 17 residues. CDR3 nucleotide sequence: TGCGCCAGCAGCCAGCTTGGCATTCCCACAACTAATGAAAAACTGTTTTTT. This translates into CASSQLGIPTTNEKLFF.

This rearrangement joins TRBV11-1 to TRBJ2-3, with 12 bases fitting TRBD2. CDR3 length: 16 amino acids. With 5 bases clipped from V and 0 bases from J, the junction kept 3 bases outside the gene matches. Germline values: CDR1 SGHAT, CDR2 FQDESV (reference sequence). The CDR3 sequence is CASSVGTSGSTDTQYF. The CDR3 coding sequence is TGTGCCAGCAGCGTAGGGACTAGCGGGAGCACAGATACGCAGTATTTT.

The V call is TRBV27, the J call TRBJ2-7; TRBD1 matches at 7 bases. This CDR3 has 13 amino acids. The J segment lost 1 base and the V segment lost 6 bases, leaving 3 bases of the junction unmatched. Germline-derived CDR1 and CDR2 are MNHEY and SMNVEV (reference sequence). DNA of the CDR3: TGTGCCAGCAGACGGGACAGTTCCTACGAGCAGTACTTC. Its protein is CASRRDSSYEQYF.

The chain has TRBV6-6 and TRBJ1-1; TRBD1 aligns across 7 bases. This CDR3 comprises 14 residues. The J segment lost 0 bases and the V segment lost 6 bases, leaving 4 bases of the junction unmatched. Germline CDR1 reads MNHNY; CDR2 reads SVGAGI (reference sequence). In DNA, the CDR3 is TGTGCCAGCAGATACAGGGGTATGAACACTGAAGCTTTCTTT. It yields the protein CASRYRGMNTEAFF.

The chain employs TRBV5-1 and TRBJ1-5; 8 positions match TRBD1. V shed 3 bases, J shed 5 bases, and the junction held 4 bases outside the gene matches. This CDR3 is 14 amino acids long. Germline V gene lookup returns CDR1 SGHRS and CDR2 YFSETQ. The CDR3: CASSSGQGDQPQHF. In DNA, the CDR3 is TGCGCCAGCAGCTCCGGACAGGGAGATCAGCCCCAGCATTTT. Drawing the rest from reference TRBV5-1 and TRBJ1-5, the complete variable domain is KAGVTQTPRYLIKTRGQQVTLSCSPISGHRSVSWYQQTPGQGLQFLFEYFSETQRNKGNFPGRFSGRQFSNSRSEMNVSTLELGDSALYLCASSSGQGDQPQHFGDGTRLSIL.

V and J are TRBV9 and TRBJ1-6, with D possibly TRBD1 on 6 matching bases. The CDR3 has 15 amino acids. Trimming stripped 0 bases from V and 10 bases from J, with 14 bases between. Germline CDR1 is SGDLS and CDR2 is YYNGEE. The CDR3 DNA reads TGTGCCAGCAGCGTAGGTGCACAGGGTTGGTCACCCCTCCACTTT. Protein product: CASSVGAQGWSPLHF.

V and J are TRBV10-3 and TRBJ1-4; no definite D call. This CDR3 is built from 14 residues. Germline CDR1 ENHRY, CDR2 SYGVKD. V was trimmed by 3 bases and J by 8 bases, leaving 13 bases between them. The CDR3 loop reads CAISDPGREEKLFF. CDR3 in DNA: TGTGCCATCAGTGATCCGGGGAGAGAAGAAAAACTGTTTTTT.

The CDR3 DNA sequence: TGTGCCAGCAGCTTCCTAACAGGGGCACCAACCTATAATTCACCCCTCCACTTT. Encoded protein: CASSFLTGAPTYNSPLHF. This chain connects TRBV5-6 to TRBJ1-6; 7 nucleotides line up with TRBD1. CDR3 length: 18 residues. Germline V gene data show CDR1 as SGHDT and CDR2 as YYEEEE. The trim removed 2 bases at V and 2 bases at J, leaving 10 bases unmatched. Full variable domain (remainder filled in from reference TRBV5-6 and TRBJ1-6): DAGVTQSPTHLIKTRGQQVTLRCSPKSGHDTVSWYQQALGQGPQFIFQYYEEEERQRGNFPDRFSGHQFPNYSSELNVNALLLGDSALYLCASSFLTGAPTYNSPLHFGNGTRLTVT.

The count of this clone is one. V is TRBV5-4 and J is TRBJ2-1, with 8 bases matching TRBD2. After removal of 4 bases from V and 6 bases from J, the junction contained 9 bases not matched to a gene. The CDR3 is 15 amino acids. Germline V gives CDR1 SGHNT, CDR2 YYREEE (reference sequence). This CDR3 reads CASSPGGIPRNEQFF. CDR3 nucleotides: TGTGCCAGCAGCCCGGGAGGGATCCCCCGCAATGAGCAGTTCTTC.

As to this clone: A much bigger clone sits one base away, suggesting this may be a read error. The chain couples TRBV7-9 to TRBJ1-1; 8 bases map to TRBD1. CDR1 and CDR2 (germline): SEHNR, FQNEAQ (reference sequence). The junction had 1 base not matched to a gene; V was cut back by 3 bases and J by 4 bases. The CDR3 is 13 residues long. The DNA for the CDR3 is TGTGCCAGCAGCTTTACAGGGGGCACTGAAGCTTTCTTT. Translating gives CASSFTGGTEAFF.

The gene calls are TRBV27 and TRBJ1-5, with 7 bases identical to TRBD1. Germline-derived CDR1 and CDR2 are MNHEY and SMNVEV (reference sequence). This CDR3 has 14 amino acids. Trimming removed 3 bases from V and 3 bases from J; junction bases left unmatched: 2. The CDR3 reads CASSFTGDNQPQHF. In DNA, the CDR3 is TGTGCCAGCAGTTTTACAGGGGACAATCAGCCCCAGCATTTT.

CDR3: CASSAGGRANYEQYF. CDR3 bases: TGCGCCAGCAGCGCGGGGGGGAGGGCCAACTACGAGCAGTACTTC. V usage is TRBV5-1 and J usage is TRBJ2-7; 9 bases are a match to TRBD2. The V and J ends lost 4 bases and 3 bases, in that order; junction bases with no gene match: 8. From germline, CDR1 is SGHRS and CDR2 YFSETQ. This CDR3 is 15 amino acids long.

Note on this clone: A junction boundary mismatches the germline segment, possibly from a read error. In DNA, the CDR3 is TGCGGCCAGGGGAGTTTCACAGATACGCAGTATTTT. Translated: CGQGSFTDTQYF. The V and J genes are TRBV27 and TRBJ2-3, with D perhaps matching TRBD1 (6 bases). Germline V CDR1 and CDR2: MNHEY, SMNVEV (reference sequence). CDR3 size: 12 residues.

The V gene is TRBV28, the J gene TRBJ1-5; D ambiguous. The ends were cut back, 3 bases at V and 0 bases at J, with 9 bases in the middle. Looked up from germline, CDR1 is MDHEN and CDR2 is SYDVKM. This CDR3 has 15 residues. CDR3 protein: CASSLDGNSNQPQHF. The CDR3 DNA follows: TGTGCCAGCAGTTTGGACGGGAATAGCAATCAGCCCCAGCATTTT.

The chain links TRBV7-6 to TRBJ2-3; D is unresolved. V dropped 3 bases and J dropped 5 bases, with 12 bases sitting between them. The V gene's germline CDR1 is SGHVS and CDR2 FNYEAQ. This CDR3 has 14 amino acids. CDR3 amino acids: CASSFPQKRDTQYF. The CDR3 DNA sequence: TGTGCCAGCAGCTTTCCCCAAAAGCGAGATACGCAGTATTTT.

The chain recombines TRBV30 with TRBJ2-7; maybe TRBD2 (5 bases). The length of the CDR3 is 13 residues. From germline, CDR1 is GTSNPN and CDR2 SVGIG (reference sequence). The ends were cut back, 5 bases at V and 0 bases at J, with 11 bases in the middle. As DNA, the CDR3 is TGTGCCTGGGGACGGGGTGTCTCCTACGAGCAGTACTTC. As protein: CAWGRGVSYEQYF.

CDR3 protein: CASSLPRRRAVNSPLHF. Written as DNA, the CDR3 is TGTGCCAGCAGCCTTCCCCGAAGGAGAGCTGTTAATTCACCCCTCCACTTT. The J gene is TRBJ1-6, the V gene TRBV5-6; D is unresolved. With 4 bases removed from V and 6 bases from J, the gap between germline ends came to 20 bases. From germline, CDR1 is SGHDT and CDR2 YYEEEE. The CDR3 covers 17 residues.

The V and J genes are TRBV9 and TRBJ2-1, with TRBD2 matching 13 bases. Germline V gene data show CDR1 as SGDLS and CDR2 as YYNGEE. CDR3 length: 15 amino acids. V was pared by 2 bases and J by 10 bases, with 6 bases of the junction left unmatched. CDR3 DNA sequence: TGTGCCAGCAGCGTGGGGACTAGCGGGAAAGAGGAGCAGTTCTTC. Amino acid sequence: CASSVGTSGKEEQFF.

The chain is built from TRBV10-3 and TRBJ1-3; 10 bases agree with TRBD1. Per germline, CDR1 ENHRY and CDR2 SYGVKD. V lost 7 bases, J lost 0 bases, and 6 bases stayed unmatched. The CDR3 has 16 residues. The CDR3 reads CAIMVGQGNSGNTIYF. In DNA, the CDR3 is TGTGCCATCATGGTGGGACAGGGGAACTCTGGAAACACCATATATTTT.

The genes are TRBV5-4 and TRBJ1-6; 7 bases align to TRBD1. This CDR3 contains 14 residues. V shed 4 bases, J shed 4 bases, and the junction held 2 bases outside the gene matches. Germline V lookup: CDR1 SGHNT, CDR2 YYREEE (reference sequence). CDR3 DNA sequence: TGTGCCAGCAGCCTGGGACAGTATAATTCACCCCTCCACTTT. Encoded protein: CASSLGQYNSPLHF.